The next 11 T cell receptor beta chains were all read from a single sample in a study of cytomegalovirus exposure and HLA in healthy donors. PCR used 60 Vbeta primers and 13 Jbeta primers. Using immunoSEQ multiplex PCR, the repertoire was profiled, and TCRdb retains in-frame clones only, with some absent. The sample includes some 130,000 clones, about 79% of them seen just once. Sequences were obtained from PBMCs. The receptors were sampled from a man aged 18 to 30 in good health and CMV-seronegative.

The rearrangement links TRBV5-1 to TRBJ2-5; 8 bases line up with TRBD1. This CDR3 comprises 15 residues. Trimming took 0 bases from V and 1 from J; bases not matched to a gene: 2. Germline V CDR1 and CDR2: SGHRS, YFSETQ. CDR3 region: CASSLVTGGQETQYF. The CDR3, as DNA: TGCGCCAGCAGCTTGGTAACAGGGGGCCAAGAGACCCAGTACTTC.

This clone came up once. The chain links TRBV2 to TRBJ2-3; 8 nucleotides match TRBD1. V was pared by 6 bases and J by 2 bases, with 10 bases of the junction left unmatched. Germline loops: CDR1 SNHLY, CDR2 FYNNEI. The CDR3 loop spans 16 amino acids. CDR3 nucleotide sequence: TGTGCCAGCAGAGAGTACGGACAGGGATTCACAGATACGCAGTATTTT. This translates into CASREYGQGFTDTQYF.

This sequence joins TRBV4-2 and TRBJ2-7; tentatively, D is TRBD2 (6 bases). V lost 8 bases and J lost 7, with 27 bases in between. CDR1 is LGHNA, CDR2 YNFKEQ, per germline. The CDR3 loop spans 16 amino acids. The CDR3 loop is CASASITTRTFVEQYF. CDR3 nucleotide sequence: TGTGCCAGCGCGTCTATTACGACTAGAACCTTCGTTGAGCAGTACTTC.

The chain employs TRBV14 and TRBJ2-7; tentatively, D is TRBD1 (7 bases). The V gene's germline CDR1 is SGHDN and CDR2 FVKESK. V was shortened by 1 base and J by 0 bases, with 10 bases between the two germline ends. The CDR3 is 15 amino acids. CDR3 sequence reads: CASSQVQGGSYEQYF. The CDR3 DNA reads as TGTGCCAGCAGCCAAGTTCAGGGGGGCTCCTACGAGCAGTACTTC.

The chain combines TRBV18 with TRBJ2-1; 10 bases fit TRBD2. From germline, CDR1 is KGHSH and CDR2 LQKENI. This CDR3 has 17 amino acids. Trimming took 5 bases from V and 2 from J; bases not matched to a gene: 9. DNA for the CDR3: TGTGCCAGCTCAACTTATGGGGGACTAGCGACCTACAATGAGCAGTTCTTC. Amino acids: CASSTYGGLATYNEQFF.

The chain combines TRBV9 with TRBJ2-1; TRBD1 aligns across 9 bases. The J segment lost 9 bases and the V segment lost 0 bases, leaving 10 bases of the junction unmatched. Looked up from germline, CDR1 is SGDLS and CDR2 is YYNGEE. The CDR3 has 16 residues. CDR3 coding DNA: TGTGCCAGCAGCGTAGGGGCTCCGGGACAGGGATTTGAGCAGTTCTTC. As protein: CASSVGAPGQGFEQFF.

The chain joins TRBV7-2 to TRBJ2-7, with D perhaps TRBD2 (5 bases). Trimming took 2 bases from V and 6 from J, leaving 11 bases between them. CDR3 length: 13 residues. Germline-derived CDR1 and CDR2 are SGHTA and FQGNSA. In DNA form, the CDR3 reads TGTGCCAGCAGCTTAAGCGGCACTTGCGAGCAGTACTTC. Its protein product is CASSLSGTCEQYF.

This clone has just one count. The J gene is TRBJ1-4, the V gene TRBV2, with 9 bases matching TRBD1. Germline V gene sequence: CDR1 SNHLY, CDR2 FYNNEI. The CDR3 has 15 residues. With V trimmed by 3 bases and J by 4 bases, 3 bases remained unmatched. This chain's CDR3 is CASSDTGQGNEKLFF. Written as DNA, the CDR3 is TGTGCCAGCAGTGACACGGGACAGGGTAATGAAAAACTGTTTTTT.

Only a few counts were recorded for this clone. The genes are TRBV6-6 and TRBJ1-5; D ambiguous. CDR1 MNHNY and CDR2 SVGAGI come from the germline V gene (reference sequence). The CDR3 is 12 amino acids. V gave up 4 bases and J gave up 4 bases, with 5 bases separating them. CDR3 residues: CASSSTNQPQHF. CDR3 DNA sequence: TGTGCCAGCAGTTCAACTAATCAGCCCCAGCATTTT.

The rearrangement uses TRBV7-9 and TRBJ1-1; the D is unclear. The CDR3 sequence is 13 residues long. The germline gives CDR1 SEHNR, CDR2 FQNEAQ (reference sequence). V was shortened by 5 bases and J by 5 bases, with 12 bases between the two germline ends. The CDR3 region is CASSEPAGTEAFF. The CDR3 nucleotides read TGTGCCAGCAGCGAGCCGGCGGGGACTGAAGCTTTCTTT.

This clone was detected only a few times. The chain uses TRBV6-1 and TRBJ2-7; D call uncertain. Germline V gives CDR1 MNHNS, CDR2 SASEGT. Trimming stripped 1 base from V and 4 bases from J, with 14 bases between. The CDR3 runs to 15 residues. Here the CDR3 DNA reads TGTGCCAGCAGTGAAGGAGGTTCGGCCTCATACGAGCAGTACGTC. Translating it yields CASSEGGSASYEQYV.